What follows is one T cell receptor beta chain and its context. The CDR3 sequence is 15 residues long. The germline gives CDR1 LGHDT, CDR2 YNNKEL (reference sequence). Losses at the gene ends were 4 bases for V and 2 bases for J; bases not matched to a gene: 7. This record belongs to a study of blood T cells in healthy people across ages. Alongside a J-beta primer mix, a sample-barcoded 5' primer served in a second PCR lasting about 7 to 11 cycles. Each CDR3 protein gets one entry after TCRdb re-called the 5' RACE reads with MiXCR. This table holds roughly 800,000 distinct CDR3 sequences, just under 25% found once. These data were likewise used in another study, on T cells of mothers and their children. That report notes: For unrelated pairs as for related ones, thymic selection shapes TCR recombination output similarly.

This chain uses TRBV3-1 with TRBJ1-2; 7 bases agree with TRBD1. Source material: blood. This sequence was found in a boy between 10 and 17 years old in good health. CDR3 DNA: TGTGCCAGCAGCCTCAGACAGGGAGACAACTATGGCTACACCTTC. Its protein is CASSLRQGDNYGYTF.